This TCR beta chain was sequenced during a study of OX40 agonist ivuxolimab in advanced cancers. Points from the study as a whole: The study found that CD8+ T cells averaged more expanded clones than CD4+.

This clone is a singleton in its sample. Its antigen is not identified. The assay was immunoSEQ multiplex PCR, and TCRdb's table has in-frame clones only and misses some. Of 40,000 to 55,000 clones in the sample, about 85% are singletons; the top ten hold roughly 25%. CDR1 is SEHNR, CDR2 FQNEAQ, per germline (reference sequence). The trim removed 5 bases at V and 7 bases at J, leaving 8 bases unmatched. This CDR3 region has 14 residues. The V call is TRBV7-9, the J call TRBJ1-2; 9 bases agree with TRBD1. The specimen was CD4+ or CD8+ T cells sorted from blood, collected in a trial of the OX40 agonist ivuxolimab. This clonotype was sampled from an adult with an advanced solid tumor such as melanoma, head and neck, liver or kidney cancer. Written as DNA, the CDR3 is TGTGCCAGCAGCCTCGGACAGGGGAGTCGTGGCTACACCTTC. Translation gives CASSLGQGSRGYTF. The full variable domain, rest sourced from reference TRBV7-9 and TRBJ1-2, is DTGVSQNPRHKITKRGQNVTFRCDPISEHNRLYWYRQTLGQGPEFLTYFQNEAQLEKSRLLSDRFSAERPKGSFSTLEIQRTEQGDSAMYLCASSLGQGSRGYTFGSGTRLTVV.